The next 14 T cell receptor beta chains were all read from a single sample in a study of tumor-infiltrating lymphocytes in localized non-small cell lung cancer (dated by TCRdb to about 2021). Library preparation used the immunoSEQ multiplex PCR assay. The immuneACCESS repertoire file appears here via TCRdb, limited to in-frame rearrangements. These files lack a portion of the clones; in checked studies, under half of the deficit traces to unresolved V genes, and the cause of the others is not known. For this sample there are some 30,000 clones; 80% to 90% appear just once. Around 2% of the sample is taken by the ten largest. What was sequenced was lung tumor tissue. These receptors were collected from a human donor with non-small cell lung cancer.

The CDR3 nucleotides read TGTGCCAGCAGCCAAGCGCTGAACTCTGGGGCCAACGTCCTGACTTTC. This gives the protein CASSQALNSGANVLTF. This chain uses TRBV14 with TRBJ2-6; no definite D call. In germline, CDR1 is SGHDN, CDR2 FVKESK. Trimming left V 1 base short and J 0 bases short, with 7 bases between. This CDR3 comprises 16 residues.

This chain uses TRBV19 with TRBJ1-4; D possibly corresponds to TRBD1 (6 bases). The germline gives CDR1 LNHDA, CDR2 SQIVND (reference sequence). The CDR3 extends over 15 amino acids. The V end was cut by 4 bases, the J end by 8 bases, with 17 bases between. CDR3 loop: CASSKTGSLWEKLFF. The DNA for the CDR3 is TGTGCCAGTAGTAAAACAGGGTCCCTTTGGGAAAAACTGTTTTTT.

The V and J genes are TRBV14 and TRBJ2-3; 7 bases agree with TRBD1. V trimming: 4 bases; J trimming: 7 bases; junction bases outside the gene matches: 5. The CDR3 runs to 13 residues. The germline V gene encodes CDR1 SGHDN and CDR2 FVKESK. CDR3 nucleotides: TGTGCCAGCAGCCCCGGGACAGTGAATACGCAGTATTTT. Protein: CASSPGTVNTQYF.

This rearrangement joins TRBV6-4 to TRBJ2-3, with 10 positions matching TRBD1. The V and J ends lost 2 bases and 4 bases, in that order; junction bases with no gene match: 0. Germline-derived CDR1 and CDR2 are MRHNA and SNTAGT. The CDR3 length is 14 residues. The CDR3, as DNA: TGTGCCAGCAGTGACGGACAGGGGGCAGATACGCAGTATTTT. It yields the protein CASSDGQGADTQYF.

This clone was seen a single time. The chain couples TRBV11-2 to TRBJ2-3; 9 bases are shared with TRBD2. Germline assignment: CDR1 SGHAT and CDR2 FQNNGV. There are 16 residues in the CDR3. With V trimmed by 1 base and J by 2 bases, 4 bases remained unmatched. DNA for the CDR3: TGTGCCAGCAGCTTAGGATCTAGCGGGGCCACAGATACGCAGTATTTT. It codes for CASSLGSSGATDTQYF.

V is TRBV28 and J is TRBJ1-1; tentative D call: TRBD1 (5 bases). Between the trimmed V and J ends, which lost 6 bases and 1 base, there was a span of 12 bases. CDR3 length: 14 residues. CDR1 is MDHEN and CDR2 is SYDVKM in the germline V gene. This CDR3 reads CASRPLQGNTEAFF. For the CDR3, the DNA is TGTGCCAGCAGGCCCCTTCAGGGGAACACTGAAGCTTTCTTT. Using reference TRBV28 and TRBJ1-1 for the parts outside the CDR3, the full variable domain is DVKVTQSSRYLVKRTGEKVFLECVQDMDHENMFWYRQDPGLGLRLIYFSYDVKMKEKGDIPEGYSVSREKKERFSLILESASTNQTSMYLCASRPLQGNTEAFFGQGTRLTVV.

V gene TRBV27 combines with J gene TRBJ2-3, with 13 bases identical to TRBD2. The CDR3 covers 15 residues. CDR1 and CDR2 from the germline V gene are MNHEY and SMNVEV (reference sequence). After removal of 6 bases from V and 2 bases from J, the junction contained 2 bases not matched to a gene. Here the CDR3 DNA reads TGTGCCAGCAGGGGACTAGCGGGGAACACAGATACGCAGTATTTT. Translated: CASRGLAGNTDTQYF.

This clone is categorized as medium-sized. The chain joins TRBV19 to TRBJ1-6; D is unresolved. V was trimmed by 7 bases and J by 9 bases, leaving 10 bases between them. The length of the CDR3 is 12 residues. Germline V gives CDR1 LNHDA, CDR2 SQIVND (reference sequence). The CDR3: CASNDLGSPLHF. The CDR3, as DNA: TGTGCCAGTAATGATCTTGGTTCACCCCTCCACTTT. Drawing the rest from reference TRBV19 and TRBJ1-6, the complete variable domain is DGGITQSPKYLFRKEGQNVTLSCEQNLNHDAMYWYRQDPGQGLRLIYYSQIVNDFQKGDIAEGYSVSREKKESFPLTVTSAQKNPTAFYLCASNDLGSPLHFGNGTRLTVT.

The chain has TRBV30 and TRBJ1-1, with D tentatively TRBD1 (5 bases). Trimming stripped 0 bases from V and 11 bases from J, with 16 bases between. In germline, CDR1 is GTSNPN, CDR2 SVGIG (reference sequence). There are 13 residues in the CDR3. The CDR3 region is CAWSVASGTGAFF. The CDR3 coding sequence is TGTGCCTGGAGTGTAGCGTCAGGGACGGGGGCTTTCTTT.

The CDR3 DNA reads TGTGCCAGCAGCCGCAGGGAAGAGACCCAGTACTTC. It is translated as CASSRREETQYF. The gene calls are TRBV7-8 and TRBJ2-5; perhaps TRBD1 as D (5 bases). CDR1 and CDR2 from the germline V gene are SGHVS and FQNEAQ. Trimming stripped 5 bases from V and 3 bases from J, with 7 bases between. The CDR3 loop spans 12 amino acids.

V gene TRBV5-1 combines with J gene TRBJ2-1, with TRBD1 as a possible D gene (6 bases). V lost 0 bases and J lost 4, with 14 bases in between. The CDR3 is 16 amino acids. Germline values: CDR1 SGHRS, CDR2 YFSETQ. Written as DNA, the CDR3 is TGCGCCAGCAGCTTGGATCAGGGGCCCCGATACAATGAGCAGTTCTTC. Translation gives CASSLDQGPRYNEQFF.

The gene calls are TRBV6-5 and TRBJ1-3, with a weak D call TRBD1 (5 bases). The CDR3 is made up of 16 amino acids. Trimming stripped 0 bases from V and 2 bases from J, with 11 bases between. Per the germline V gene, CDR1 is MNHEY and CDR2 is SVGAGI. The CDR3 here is CASSYSIGGPGNTIYF. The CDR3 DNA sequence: TGTGCCAGCAGTTACTCGATCGGGGGACCTGGAAACACCATATATTTT.

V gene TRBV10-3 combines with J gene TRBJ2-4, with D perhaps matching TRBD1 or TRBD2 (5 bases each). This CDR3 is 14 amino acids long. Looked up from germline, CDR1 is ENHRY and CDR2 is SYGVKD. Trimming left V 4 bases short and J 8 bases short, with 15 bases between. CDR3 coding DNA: TGTGCCATCAGTGTGGAGAGGGGAGTCGACATTCAGTACTTC. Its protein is CAISVERGVDIQYF.

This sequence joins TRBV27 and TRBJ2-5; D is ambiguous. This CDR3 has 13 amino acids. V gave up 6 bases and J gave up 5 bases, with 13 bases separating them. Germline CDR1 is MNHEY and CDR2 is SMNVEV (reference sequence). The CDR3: CASRRDVSETQYF. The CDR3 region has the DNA TGTGCCAGCAGACGAGACGTTTCGGAGACCCAGTACTTC.